This entry lists 19 T cell receptor beta chains sequenced from one sample in a study of cytomegalovirus exposure and HLA in healthy donors (dated by TCRdb to 2015 to 2018). Library preparation employed the immunoSEQ multiplex PCR assay. The multiplex PCR relied on a mix of 60 forward primers for TCR Vbeta segments and 13 reverse primers for TCR Jbeta segments. Imported from immuneACCESS, the table was reduced by TCRdb to in-frame sequences with V and J called. These copies leave out some clones; in studies compared against another copy, an unresolved V gene accounts for under half, and the cause of the remainder is not known. The sample has roughly 110,000 clones on record, around three quarters of them singletons. About 0.8% of the sample lies in the top ten. The material sequenced was PBMCs. The receptors originated from a boy younger than 18 in good health and CMV-seronegative.

The rearrangement joins TRBV6-6 to TRBJ2-7, with TRBD2 as a possible D gene (6 bases). CDR1 is MNHNY and CDR2 is SVGAGI in the germline V gene (reference sequence). This CDR3 contains 14 residues. V gave up 8 bases and J gave up 3 bases, with 17 bases separating them. The DNA of the CDR3 is TGTGCCAGCCTACCAACCGGGAGTGGCTACGAGCAGTACTTC. Protein product: CASLPTGSGYEQYF.

V usage is TRBV7-9 and J usage is TRBJ2-7; 10 nucleotides match TRBD2. The CDR3 sequence is 14 residues long. The J segment lost 3 bases and the V segment lost 7 bases, leaving 6 bases of the junction unmatched. Germline lookup yields CDR1 SEHNR and CDR2 FQNEAQ (reference sequence). CDR3 nucleotide sequence: TGTGCCAGCACCCCGCTAGCGGGGGACTACGAGCAGTACTTC. Translating it yields CASTPLAGDYEQYF.

The chain recombines TRBV18 with TRBJ1-2, with 8 bases fitting TRBD1. After removal of 2 bases from V and 3 bases from J, the junction contained 5 bases not matched to a gene. Germline CDR1 KGHSH, CDR2 LQKENI. CDR3 length: 15 residues. The DNA of the CDR3 is TGTGCCAGCTCACCATCTCCGGGACAGGACTATGGCTACACCTTC. Protein product: CASSPSPGQDYGYTF.

The chain carries TRBV5-6 and TRBJ1-1, with TRBD1 identical over 10 bases. Germline V gene data show CDR1 as SGHDT and CDR2 as YYEEEE. The CDR3 contains 15 residues. Trimming at V came to 3 bases and at J to 4 bases, leaving 6 bases not matched to a gene. This chain's CDR3 is CASSSGTGVATEAFF. The CDR3 DNA follows: TGTGCCAGCAGCTCAGGGACAGGGGTGGCCACTGAAGCTTTCTTT.

This clone was detected only once. The chain uses TRBV4-1 and TRBJ2-7, with 7 bases identical to TRBD2. Germline CDR1 and CDR2: MGHRA and YSYEKL. V lost 3 bases and J lost 3; bases outside the gene matches: 8. This CDR3 region has 15 residues. CDR3 sequence: CASSHPPGLSYEQYF. CDR3 nucleotides: TGCGCCAGCAGCCACCCCCCGGGACTAAGCTACGAGCAGTACTTC.

This chain uses TRBV5-6 with TRBJ1-6, with 10 nucleotides matching TRBD1. The germline V gene has CDR1 SGHDT and CDR2 YYEEEE. V trimming: 4 bases; J trimming: 7 bases; junction bases outside the gene matches: 5. This CDR3 has 15 residues. The CDR3 loop reads CASSLTGGWNSPLHF. CDR3 DNA: TGTGCCAGCAGCCTGACAGGGGGCTGGAATTCACCCCTCCACTTT.

The rearrangement joins TRBV15 to TRBJ2-7; maybe TRBD2 (7 bases). Trimming cost V 4 bases and J 3 bases, with 10 bases left between them. Germline CDR1 LNHNV, CDR2 YYDKDF (reference sequence). The CDR3 contains 13 residues. The CDR3 is CATSKGGVYEQYF. CDR3 nucleotide sequence: TGTGCCACCAGCAAGGGGGGGGTCTACGAGCAGTACTTC. Filled out from reference TRBV15 and TRBJ2-7, the complete variable domain reads DAMVIQNPRYQVTQFGKPVTLSCSQTLNHNVMYWYQQKSSQAPKLLFHYYDKDFNNEADTPDNFQSRRPNTSFCFLDIRSPGLGDTAMYLCATSKGGVYEQYFGPGTRLTVT.

The chain has TRBV7-2 and TRBJ1-2; tentatively, D is TRBD1 (5 bases). The germline V gene has CDR1 SGHTA and CDR2 FQGNSA. Between the trimmed V and J ends, which lost 5 bases and 2 bases, there was a span of 9 bases. The CDR3 spans 13 residues. The CDR3 nucleotides are TGTGCCAGCAGCCCACAGGAGAACTATGGCTACACCTTC. Protein: CASSPQENYGYTF.

This clone has more than one count but fewer than ten. The chain uses TRBV7-9 and TRBJ1-6; 7 bases are shared with TRBD1. J was trimmed by 7 bases and V by 0 bases; bases with no gene match: 6. In germline, CDR1 is SEHNR, CDR2 FQNEAQ (reference sequence). The CDR3 totals 16 residues. The CDR3 DNA follows: TGTGCCAGCAGCTTAGCGTCGGGACAGAACAATTCACCCCTCCACTTT. Protein product: CASSLASGQNNSPLHF.

This chain connects TRBV19 to TRBJ1-1; 11 bases match TRBD1. CDR3 length: 15 residues. Trimming cost V 4 bases and J 5 bases; bases outside gene matches: 6. CDR1 and CDR2 from the germline V gene are LNHDA and SQIVND (reference sequence). This chain's CDR3 is CASSTGQGARTEAFF. In nucleotides, the CDR3 is TGTGCCAGTAGTACCGGACAGGGGGCGAGGACTGAAGCTTTCTTT.

The chain links TRBV10-3 to TRBJ1-3; tentative D call: TRBD1 (6 bases). The length of the CDR3 is 16 residues. V was clipped by 10 bases and J by 0 bases, with 19 bases between them. Per the germline V gene, CDR1 is ENHRY and CDR2 is SYGVKD. The CDR3 DNA follows: TGTGCCACCGGAAAACCGACAGGCCGCTCTGGAAACACCATATATTTT. Residues: CATGKPTGRSGNTIYF.

The CDR3 reads CASSQADYDYEQYF. CDR3 coding DNA: TGCGCCAGCAGCCAAGCAGACTATGACTACGAGCAGTACTTC. The chain links TRBV4-1 to TRBJ2-7, with D possibly TRBD2 on 5 matching bases. Germline assignment: CDR1 MGHRA and CDR2 YSYEKL. Trimming shortened V by 1 base and J by 3 bases, and 10 bases separated the two germline ends. The CDR3 consists of 14 residues.

The chain recombines TRBV5-1 with TRBJ1-1; tentative D call: TRBD1 (6 bases). This CDR3 is 17 amino acids long. Germline loops: CDR1 SGHRS, CDR2 YFSETQ. Trimming cost V 0 bases and J 0 bases, with 15 bases left between them. CDR3 DNA: TGCGCCAGCAGCTTGGTAGGACAGACGTCCATGAACACTGAAGCTTTCTTT. It codes for CASSLVGQTSMNTEAFF.

This chain connects TRBV27 to TRBJ1-1, with D maybe TRBD1 (6 bases). The germline gives CDR1 MNHEY, CDR2 SMNVEV (reference sequence). The CDR3 contains 14 residues. V gave up 5 bases and J gave up 3 bases, with 13 bases separating them. CDR3 protein: CASSGTGIYTEAFF. The CDR3 nucleotides read TGTGCCAGCAGTGGCACAGGGATTTACACTGAAGCTTTCTTT.

This chain links TRBV19 with TRBJ1-2; D is ambiguous. Trimming shortened V by 5 bases and J by 8 bases, and 12 bases separated the two germline ends. The germline V gene has CDR1 LNHDA and CDR2 SQIVND (reference sequence). CDR3 length: 12 residues. The CDR3 here is CASSSGSSGYTF. The CDR3, as DNA: TGTGCCAGTAGTTCCGGGTCTAGCGGCTACACCTTC. The whole variable domain, filled in from reference TRBV19 and TRBJ1-2, reads DGGITQSPKYLFRKEGQNVTLSCEQNLNHDAMYWYRQDPGQGLRLIYYSQIVNDFQKGDIAEGYSVSREKKESFPLTVTSAQKNPTAFYLCASSSGSSGYTFGSGTRLTVV.

The chain employs TRBV19 and TRBJ1-3, with D unclear. This CDR3 comprises 14 residues. V lost 4 bases, J lost 5 bases, and 12 bases lay in between. Germline V gene data show CDR1 as LNHDA and CDR2 as SQIVND (reference sequence). For the CDR3, the DNA is TGTGCCAGTAGTACTCAGGTGATTCGAAACACCATATATTTT. Protein: CASSTQVIRNTIYF.

Note on this clone: One end of the junction does not line up with germline, which may come from a read error. V usage is TRBV5-4 and J usage is TRBJ1-1; D perhaps matches TRBD1 (5 bases). The V gene's germline CDR1 is SGHNT and CDR2 YYREEE (reference sequence). CDR3 length equals 16 residues. The CDR3 DNA is TGTGACAGCAGCTCCCCCTCTTCCAGGGCGAACACTGAAGCTTTCTTT. This encodes CDSSSPSSRANTEAFF.

This rearrangement joins TRBV19 to TRBJ2-5; no clear D. Judging by the DNA end, TRBJ2-7 fits better; the J call may be wrong. The CDR3 is 13 residues long. CDR1 and CDR2 from the germline V gene are LNHDA and SQIVND (reference sequence). This CDR3 is CASSLGATYEQYF. The DNA of the CDR3 is TGTGCCAGTAGCCTCGGAGCAACCTACGAGCAGTACTTC.

This clone occurred a few times. The chain has TRBV28 and TRBJ1-2; D might be TRBD1 (5 bases). Germline values: CDR1 MDHEN, CDR2 SYDVKM. Deletions cut 7 bases from V and 6 bases from J, with 18 bases between. The CDR3 consists of 14 residues. In DNA, the CDR3 is TGTGCCAGCATGGGGGGGTTACGTAAAGATGGCTACACCTTC. As protein: CASMGGLRKDGYTF.